The 11 T cell receptor beta chains presented below share a single source sample, sequenced in a study of beta chain features in type 1 diabetes. The sequenced template was cDNA made from the entire isolated RNA. Sequencing was performed with immunoSEQ multiplex PCR; in TCRdb, only in-frame clones are kept and a portion is missing. The table includes 350,000 to 450,000 clones, 14% detected once. Source material: naive CD4+ T cells from blood. These receptor sequences come from a man aged 25-45 years in good health.

This clone was seen a handful of times. The chain is built from TRBV21-1 and TRBJ2-1; TRBD2, the table's D call, lacks a check against the DNA. TRBV21-1 is given as a pseudogene. This CDR3 contains 11 residues. CDR3 protein: CAILGRNEQFF. CDR3 nucleotide sequence: TGTGCCATCCTAGGAAGGAATGAGCAGTTCTTC.

This clone was detected a few times. The chain employs TRBV5-1 and TRBJ2-7; D remains unclear. The CDR3 loop spans 11 amino acids. The V end lost 5 bases, the J end lost 2 bases, and 5 bases lay between the germline ends. CDR1 and CDR2 (germline): SGHRS, YFSETQ. CDR3 sequence reads: CASRATYEQYF. CDR3 sequence (DNA): TGCGCCAGCAGGGCGACCTACGAGCAGTACTTC.

On this clone itself: At one of its ends the junction is not consistent with the germline gene, which may arise from a read error. The rearrangement links TRBV28 to TRBJ1-1; the match to TRBD1 covers 7 bases. CDR3 length equals 14 residues. CDR1 is MDHEN, CDR2 SYDVKM, per germline. CDR3 in amino acids: CASSLWDSTGRAFF. DNA for the CDR3: TGTGCCAGCAGTCTATGGGACAGCACTGGAAGAGCTTTCTTT.

V usage is TRBV7-2 and J usage is TRBJ2-5, with D maybe TRBD2 (6 bases). With 5 bases removed from V and 5 bases from J, the gap between germline ends came to 18 bases. This CDR3 region has 15 residues. Germline assignment: CDR1 SGHTA and CDR2 FQGNSA. The CDR3 here is CASSPRDSRGETQYF. In DNA, the CDR3 is TGTGCCAGCAGCCCCCGGGACTCCCGGGGCGAGACCCAGTACTTC. Looking up the rest from reference TRBV7-2 and TRBJ2-5 gives the full variable domain: GAGVSQSPSNKVTEKGKDVELRCDPISGHTALYWYRQSLGQGLEFLIYFQGNSAPDKSGLPSDRFSAERTGGSVSTLTIQRTQQEDSAVYLCASSPRDSRGETQYFGPGTRLLVL.

J is TRBJ2-1 and V is TRBV4-1, with 14 nucleotides matching TRBD2. The CDR3 length is 17 residues. Unmatched junction bases numbered 4, after V lost 2 bases and J lost 4 bases. Per the germline V gene, CDR1 is MGHRA and CDR2 is YSYEKL. The CDR3, as DNA: TGCGCCAGCAGCCAACCGACTAGCGGGAGGGGGTACAATGAGCAGTTCTTC. Protein: CASSQPTSGRGYNEQFF.

J is TRBJ2-3 and V is TRBV7-2, with 12 bases aligning to TRBD2. Germline V gene data show CDR1 as SGHTA and CDR2 as FQGNSA. V gave up 5 bases and J gave up 3 bases; unmatched junction bases: 3. The CDR3 runs to 15 residues. CDR3 nucleotides: TGTGCCAGCAGCGCTAGCGGGGGGGCAACAGATACGCAGTATTTT. This sequence encodes CASSASGGATDTQYF. Full variable domain (outside the CDR3, taken from reference TRBV7-2 and TRBJ2-3): GAGVSQSPSNKVTEKGKDVELRCDPISGHTALYWYRQSLGQGLEFLIYFQGNSAPDKSGLPSDRFSAERTGGSVSTLTIQRTQQEDSAVYLCASSASGGATDTQYFGPGTRLTVL.

This clone was counted between two and nine times. The CDR3 DNA sequence: TGTGCCTGGAGTTGGGGCGGACAAGGCACTGAAGCTTTCTTT. This gives the protein CAWSWGGQGTEAFF. The chain recombines TRBV30 with TRBJ1-1; D perhaps matches TRBD1 (5 bases). The ends were cut back, 2 bases at V and 4 bases at J, with 14 bases in the middle. This CDR3 region has 14 residues. CDR1 is GTSNPN, CDR2 SVGIG, per germline (reference sequence).

The J gene is TRBJ2-5, the V gene TRBV2; D unclear. CDR1 is SNHLY and CDR2 is FYNNEI in the germline V gene. Trimming removed 7 bases at V and 5 bases at J, with 17 bases between. The CDR3 extends over 14 amino acids. The CDR3 loop reads CASNSEATGETQYF. CDR3 DNA: TGTGCCAGCAATTCCGAGGCCACTGGGGAGACCCAGTACTTC.

The V gene is TRBV9, the J gene TRBJ2-1; 9 bases agree with TRBD1. With 4 bases clipped from V and 5 bases from J, the junction kept 16 bases outside the gene matches. The germline V gene encodes CDR1 SGDLS and CDR2 YYNGEE. The CDR3 consists of 18 residues. DNA for the CDR3: TGTGCCAGCAGCCCTCACCCGGGTACCTGGACAGGGGACAATGAGCAGTTCTTC. Encoded protein: CASSPHPGTWTGDNEQFF. The full variable domain, with the rest looked up from reference TRBV9 and TRBJ2-1, is DSGVTQTPKHLITATGQRVTLRCSPRSGDLSVYWYQQSLDQGLQFLIQYYNGEERAKGNILERFSAQQFPDLHSELNLSSLELGDSALYFCASSPHPGTWTGDNEQFFGPGTRLTVL.

The gene calls are TRBV19 and TRBJ2-1; 9 nucleotides align to TRBD1. The CDR3 runs to 15 residues. The V gene's germline CDR1 is LNHDA and CDR2 SQIVND (reference sequence). Germline trimming cut 1 base from V and 8 bases from J; bases unmatched to any gene: 6. The CDR3 DNA is TGTGCCAGTAGTATAGCCAAGGACAGGGGAGATGAGCAGTTCTTC. Amino acid sequence: CASSIAKDRGDEQFF.

In regard to this clone: Germline and junction disagree at one end, which may indicate a read error. The V and J genes are TRBV19 and TRBJ1-1; D remains unclear. The germline V gene has CDR1 LNHDA and CDR2 SQIVND (reference sequence). The length of the CDR3 is 14 residues. CDR3 DNA sequence: TGTGCCAGTAGGATAGATCTTAGCTTTTCTGAAGCTTTCTTT. Translating it yields CASRIDLSFSEAFF.